Listed below are T cell receptor beta chains from one sample, sequenced in a study of T-cell memory formation after mild COVID-19. TCRdb itself ran the 5' RACE reads through MiXCR, one entry per CDR3 protein. The table records around 440,000 distinct CDR3 sequences, 15% to 20% of them present only once. Sequenced: PBMCs or a T cell subset sorted from them (not recorded which). These receptors all stem from an adult woman who had mild COVID-19 (a few samples of this study predate the infection). Cell type and time point are not known. Each CDR3 is given with its conserved first and last residue. D genes are given only for firm matches. Clone size is stated in some rows and not others, as once, few, many or a class when expanded.

CDR3aa: CSASFESANTGELFF
CDR3nt: TGCAGTGCTAGTTTCGAGAGCGCGAACACCGGGGAGCTGTTTTTT
j_gene: TRBJ2-2
v_gene: TRBV20-1
d_gene: .
abundance: .

CDR3aa: CASSGRSGTLYEQYF
CDR3nt: TGTGCCAGCAGTGGCCGTTCCGGGACCCTCTACGAGCAGTACTTC
j_gene: TRBJ2-7
v_gene: TRBV9
d_gene: .
abundance: few

CDR3aa: CASSQDGLGNTEAFF
CDR3nt: TGTGCCAGCAGCCAAGACGGGCTGGGGAACACTGAAGCTTTCTTT
j_gene: TRBJ1-1
v_gene: TRBV3-1
d_gene: .
abundance: .

CDR3aa: CASSPIFGAQTGRTEAFF
CDR3nt: TGTGCCAGCTCACCGATATTTGGTGCGCAGACAGGGAGGACTGAAGCTTTCTTT
j_gene: TRBJ1-1
v_gene: TRBV18
d_gene: TRBD1
abundance: .

CDR3aa: CASSLGWGHDGAQYF
CDR3nt: TGTGCCAGCAGCTTGGGGTGGGGACATGATGGGGCCCAGTACTTC
j_gene: TRBJ2-5
v_gene: TRBV5-6
d_gene: .
abundance: few

CDR3aa: CAWGKVAGVGETQYF
CDR3nt: TGTGCCTGGGGGAAGGTAGCGGGAGTAGGGGAGACCCAGTACTTC
j_gene: TRBJ2-5
v_gene: TRBV30
d_gene: TRBD2
abundance: .

CDR3aa: CASSYPAGGNNEQFF
CDR3nt: TGTGCCAGCAGTTACCCGGCGGGAGGGAACAATGAGCAGTTCTTC
j_gene: TRBJ2-1
v_gene: TRBV6-5
d_gene: TRBD2
abundance: .

CDR3aa: CSAREGVRYGYTF
CDR3nt: TGCAGTGCTAGAGAGGGAGTACGGTATGGCTACACCTTC
j_gene: TRBJ1-2
v_gene: TRBV20-1
d_gene: .
abundance: few

CDR3aa: CASSLWGRTSYEQYF
CDR3nt: TGCGCCAGCAGCTTGTGGGGCAGAACATCCTACGAGCAGTACTTC
j_gene: TRBJ2-7
v_gene: TRBV5-1
d_gene: .
abundance: few

CDR3aa: CSARGRQAPEAFF
CDR3nt: TGCAGTGCTCGAGGCCGCCAGGCCCCTGAAGCTTTCTTT
j_gene: TRBJ1-1
v_gene: TRBV20-1
d_gene: .
abundance: few

CDR3aa: CASTEKGGGRLAKNIQYF
CDR3nt: TGTGCCAGCACCGAAAAGGGGGGCGGCAGACTAGCCAAAAACATTCAGTACTTC
j_gene: TRBJ2-4
v_gene: TRBV21-1
d_gene: .
abundance: few

CDR3aa: CASSYDSSGFAPPYEQYF
CDR3nt: TGCGCCAGCAGCTACGACTCTAGCGGATTCGCCCCTCCTTACGAGCAGTACTTC
j_gene: TRBJ2-7
v_gene: TRBV5-1
d_gene: TRBD2
abundance: .

CDR3aa: CSVGFQGLRHTEAFF
CDR3nt: TGCAGCGTTGGTTTTCAGGGCTTGAGGCACACTGAAGCTTTCTTT
j_gene: TRBJ1-1
v_gene: TRBV29-1
d_gene: .
abundance: .

CDR3aa: CASSLEVGPRETQYF
CDR3nt: TGTGCCAGCAGCTTAGAGGTGGGACCCCGGGAGACCCAGTACTTC
j_gene: TRBJ2-5
v_gene: TRBV7-9
d_gene: .
abundance: .

CDR3aa: CASSQETPLAGGPITDTQYF
CDR3nt: TGCGCCAGCAGCCAAGAAACCCCCCTAGCGGGAGGGCCTATCACAGATACGCAGTATTTT
j_gene: TRBJ2-3
v_gene: TRBV4-3
d_gene: TRBD2
abundance: few

CDR3aa: CATSDQRAGHSTDTQYF
CDR3nt: TGTGCCACCAGTGATCAGAGGGCGGGACATAGCACAGATACGCAGTATTTT
j_gene: TRBJ2-3
v_gene: TRBV24-1
d_gene: .
abundance: .

CDR3aa: CASSLVARGGRDEQFF
CDR3nt: TGTGCCAGCAGCTTAGTGGCACGAGGGGGCAGGGATGAGCAGTTCTTC
j_gene: TRBJ2-1
v_gene: TRBV7-2
d_gene: TRBD1
abundance: .